The 2 T cell receptor beta chains presented below share a single source sample, sequenced in a study of blood T cell repertoires in COVID-19. The assay was immunoSEQ multiplex PCR, and TCRdb's table has in-frame clones only and misses some. The data hold over 150,000 clones, with more than 85% observed a single time. Sequencing was carried out using PBMCs or T cells enriched from blood (not recorded which). All receptors derive from a woman aged 50 to 60 who had recovered from COVID-19.

The J gene is TRBJ1-2, the V gene TRBV12-5, with 8 positions matching TRBD1. CDR1 is LGHNT, CDR2 FRNRAP, per germline. Unmatched junction bases numbered 7, after V lost 0 bases and J lost 1 base. The CDR3 spans 17 residues. The CDR3 reads CASGLVSGTGVNYGYTF. CDR3 DNA sequence: TGTGCTAGTGGTTTGGTCTCCGGGACAGGAGTTAACTATGGCTACACCTTC.

The chain recombines TRBV6-2 or TRBV6-3 with TRBJ2-4, with D possibly being TRBD2 (6 bases). Germline CDR1 is MNHEY and CDR2 is SVGEGT. Deletions cut 5 bases from V and 2 bases from J, with 19 bases between. The CDR3 totals 17 residues. The CDR3 nucleotides read TGTGCCAGCAGTCCGGGACTTAATTATGGGTCCAAAAACATTCAGTACTTC. Its protein is CASSPGLNYGSKNIQYF.